The rows below give T cell receptor beta chains drawn from one sample of a study of cytomegalovirus exposure and HLA in healthy donors. TCRdb keeps only in-frame clones here, not all; method: immunoSEQ multiplex PCR. The table has around 210,000 clones, just under 80% seen once. Material: PBMCs. The receptors originated from a boy aged 5 to 17 in good health and CMV-seronegative. Both conserved end residues are part of each CDR3. D genes are given only for firm matches. Not every row has a clone size; where given, it reads once, few, many or a size class.

d_call clone_size j_call v_call cdr3_aa cdr3_nt
. once TRBJ1-1 TRBV5-1 CASSGLEGSTEAFF TGCGCCAGCAGTGGCCTGGAGGGGAGCACTGAAGCTTTCTTT
TRBD1 . TRBJ2-1 TRBV2 CASSEQGAGYNEQFF TGTGCCAGCAGTGAACAGGGGGCCGGCTACAATGAGCAGTTCTTC
TRBD2 . TRBJ2-7 TRBV30 CAWSVIGGRGYEQYF TGTGCCTGGAGTGTAATCGGCGGGAGGGGGTACGAGCAGTACTTC
. . TRBJ2-2 TRBV5-1 CASMAKAAIANTGELFF TGCGCCAGCATGGCAAAGGCGGCGATTGCGAACACCGGGGAGCTGTTTTTT
. . TRBJ1-4 TRBV9 CASSAQPQSAGEKLFF TGTGCCAGCAGCGCGCAACCCCAGTCGGCGGGTGAAAAACTGTTTTTT
. . TRBJ2-7 TRBV19 CASSTRQEWGYEQYF TGTGCCAGTAGTACACGACAGGAGTGGGGCTACGAGCAGTACTTC
. . TRBJ1-5 TRBV19 CASSLELALSNQPQHF TGTGCCAGTAGTCTGGAGTTGGCCCTTAGCAATCAGCCCCAGCATTTT
. few TRBJ2-3 TRBV7-6 CASSPGTDTQYF TGTGCCAGCAGCCCCGGCACAGATACGCAGTATTTT
. . TRBJ2-3 TRBV11-3 CASSLPSTDTQYF TGTGCCAGCAGCTTACCCTCCACAGATACGCAGTATTTT
. once TRBJ2-7 TRBV7-9 CASSLGPARSSYEQYF TGTGCCAGCAGCTTAGGTCCAGCGCGTAGCTCCTACGAGCAGTACTTC
. . TRBJ2-3 TRBV6-6 CASRYVERNTDTQYF TGTGCCAGCAGGTACGTCGAGCGAAACACAGATACGCAGTATTTT
TRBD1 . TRBJ2-1 TRBV6-5 CASSYLAGGSNEQFF TGTGCCAGCAGTTACTTAGCAGGGGGAAGCAATGAGCAGTTCTTC
TRBD1 . TRBJ1-1 TRBV6-5 CASSSETGTAFF TGTGCCAGCAGTTCCGAGACAGGGACAGCTTTCTTT
. . TRBJ2-7 TRBV6-1 CASSHYDRMDEQYF TGTGCCAGCAGCCACTATGATCGGATGGACGAGCAGTACTTC
. . TRBJ2-7 TRBV11-2 CASSPPGLTYEQYF TGTGCCAGCAGCCCCCCGGGACTTACCTACGAGCAGTACTTC
. . TRBJ2-7 TRBV7-2 CASSLAGAREQYF TGTGCCAGCAGCTTGGCCGGAGCTAGGGAGCAGTACTTC
. . TRBJ2-1 TRBV27 CASESSYNEQFF TGTGCCAGTGAGAGCTCCTACAATGAGCAGTTCTTC
. . TRBJ1-1 TRBV6-1 CASRPEERDTEAFF TGTGCCAGCAGGCCGGAGGAAAGGGACACTGAAGCTTTCTTT
. many TRBJ1-1 TRBV11-1 CASSLAVRVENTEAFF TGTGCCAGCAGCTTAGCGGTGAGGGTGGAGAACACTGAAGCTTTCTTT
. . TRBJ1-2 TRBV5-4 CASSFDQLGYGYTF TGTGCCAGCAGCTTCGACCAGCTAGGTTATGGCTACACCTTC
TRBD2 few TRBJ2-2 TRBV5-1 CASSWGGYTGELFF TGCGCCAGCAGCTGGGGGGGTTACACCGGGGAGCTGTTTTTT
. . TRBJ2-3 TRBV5-1 CASSLGQSTDTQYF TGCGCCAGCAGCTTGGGACAGAGCACAGATACGCAGTATTTT
TRBD1 few TRBJ1-5 TRBV6-1 CASSVKPTGGSSNQPQHF TGTGCCAGCAGTGTAAAACCTACAGGGGGCTCCAGCAATCAGCCCCAGCATTTT
. . TRBJ2-5 TRBV6-5 CASQDRETQYF TGTGCCAGCCAGGACAGAGAGACCCAGTACTTC
TRBD2 few TRBJ2-3 TRBV5-8 CASSLVLLAGGTDTQYF TGTGCCAGCAGCTTGGTTTTACTAGCGGGGGGCACAGATACGCAGTATTTT
. . TRBJ2-7 TRBV6-5 CASSYSTQNYEQYF TGTGCCAGCAGTTACTCGACACAGAACTACGAGCAGTACTTC
. . TRBJ2-7 TRBV6-1 CASSEGQGRLHEQYF TGTGCCAGCAGTGAAGGCCAGGGCAGGCTCCACGAGCAGTACTTC
. . TRBJ1-5 TRBV6-5 CASSTEASEPQPQHF TGTGCCAGCAGCACGGAGGCCTCAGAGCCACAGCCCCAGCATTTT